Reported below is one TCR beta chain. The protocol was immunoSEQ multiplex PCR, while the TCRdb copy is restricted to in-frame clones and leaves out a portion. The table has about 46,000 clones, around 85% seen once. The data belong to a study of blood T cell repertoires in COVID-19. Study in general: Samples of COVID-19 (acute and convalescent) were obtained from the United States, Italy and Spain.

J was trimmed by 6 bases and V by 5 bases; bases with no gene match: 10. Germline values: CDR1 SGHNT, CDR2 YENEEA. This CDR3 comprises 16 residues. The sequence came from a human donor in a cohort sampled during active COVID-19. The donor label of this sample is uncertain. Sequences were obtained from peripheral blood. The chain employs TRBV11-3 and TRBJ2-2; 9 bases match TRBD2. The CDR3 DNA sequence: TGTGCCAGCAGCCTGTCTTTCGCGGGGGGGCCCGGGGAGCTGTTTTTT. Its protein is CASSLSFAGGPGELFF.